This record covers a single T cell receptor (beta chain). The sample comes from a study of human T cells and chemical hapten exposure. This CDR3 region has 15 residues. Trimming cost V 5 bases and J 1 base, with 15 bases left between them. Stated time point: healthy volunteer bleed at 2 weeks. Whole blood that had not been fractionated was the source of extracted total RNA. Each CDR3 protein gets one entry after TCRdb re-called the RACE reads with MiXCR. The data show 80,000 to 100,000 distinct CDR3 sequences, approximately 9% seen once. The receptor's source is a female donor in good health. Some clones in this sample may be carry-over from other donors' samples. The rearrangement uses TRBV12-3 or TRBV12-4 and TRBJ2-7; D is possibly TRBD2 (6 bases). Specimen: whole blood. CDR3 coding DNA: TGTGCCAGCAGTCCAGCAGGAGGGAGATCCTACGAGCAGTACTTC. This gives the protein CASSPAGGRSYEQYF.